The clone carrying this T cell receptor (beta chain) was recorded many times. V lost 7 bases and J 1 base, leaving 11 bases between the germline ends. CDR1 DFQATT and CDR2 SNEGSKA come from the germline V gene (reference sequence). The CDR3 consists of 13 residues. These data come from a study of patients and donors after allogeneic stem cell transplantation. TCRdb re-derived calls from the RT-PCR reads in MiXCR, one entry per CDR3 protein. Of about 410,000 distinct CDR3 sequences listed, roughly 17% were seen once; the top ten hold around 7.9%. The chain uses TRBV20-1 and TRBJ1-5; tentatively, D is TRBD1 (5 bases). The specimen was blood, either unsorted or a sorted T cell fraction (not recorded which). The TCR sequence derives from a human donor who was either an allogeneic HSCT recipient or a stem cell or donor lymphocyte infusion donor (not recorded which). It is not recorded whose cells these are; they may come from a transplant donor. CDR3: CSGGTGSNQPQHF. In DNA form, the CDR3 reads TGCAGTGGCGGGACGGGGAGCAATCAGCCCCAGCATTTT.